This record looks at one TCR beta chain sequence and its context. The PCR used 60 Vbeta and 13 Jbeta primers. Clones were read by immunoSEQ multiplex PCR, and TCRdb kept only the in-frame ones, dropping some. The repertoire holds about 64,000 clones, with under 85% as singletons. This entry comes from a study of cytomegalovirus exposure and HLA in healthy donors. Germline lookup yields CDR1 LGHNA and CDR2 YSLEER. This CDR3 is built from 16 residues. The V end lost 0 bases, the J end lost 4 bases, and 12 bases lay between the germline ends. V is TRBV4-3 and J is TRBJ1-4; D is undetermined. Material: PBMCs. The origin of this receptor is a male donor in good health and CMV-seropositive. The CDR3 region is CASSQEYVQYNEKLFF. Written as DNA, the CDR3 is TGCGCCAGCAGCCAAGAGTACGTACAGTATAATGAAAAACTGTTTTTT.